This is a list of T cell receptor beta chains from one sample in a study of CD4 T cells in relation to SARS-CoV-2 and coronaviruses. Assay used: immunoSEQ multiplex PCR; TCRdb lists only in-frame clones, some missing. Altogether 60,000 to 80,000 clones are present, 87% being singletons, with the ten largest covering more than 1.5%. The sample taken for sequencing was memory CD4+ T cells from PBMCs. Receptor source: a human donor in good health. The CDR3 runs from the conserved cysteine through the conserved F or W. The D gene is left open where the match is weak. Clone size is not always given. Where it is, it says once, few, many or a class for expanded clones.

clone_size	v_call	d_call	j_call	cdr3_aa	cdr3_nt
-	TRBV28	TRBD1	TRBJ1-2	CASIPGQPNYGYTF	TGTGCCAGCATCCCGGGACAGCCTAACTATGGCTACACCTTC
-	TRBV9	-	TRBJ2-5	CASSVAGAIPQETQYF	TGTGCCAGCAGCGTAGCCGGAGCCATCCCCCAAGAGACCCAGTACTTC
-	TRBV7-9	-	TRBJ1-3	CASSLGVSGNTIYF	TGTGCCAGCAGCTTAGGAGTCTCTGGAAACACCATATATTTT
-	TRBV12-3/TRBV12-4	-	TRBJ2-5	CASSPAAGQTQYF	TGTGCCAGCTCCCCCGCCGCAGGCCAGACCCAGTACTTC
-	TRBV6-2/TRBV6-3	TRBD1	TRBJ1-6	CASSPGRQGSYNSPLHF	TGTGCCAGCAGTCCCGGGCGACAGGGATCCTATAATTCACCCCTCCACTTT
-	TRBV6-2/TRBV6-3	-	TRBJ1-2	CASSSRDFYGYTF	TGTGCCAGCAGTTCCAGGGACTTCTATGGCTACACCTTC
few	TRBV19	-	TRBJ2-7	CASMKGAGYEQYF	TGTGCCAGTATGAAGGGCGCGGGCTACGAGCAGTACTTC
-	TRBV9	TRBD1	TRBJ1-4	CASSALAGTENEKLFF	TGTGCCAGCAGCGCTCTGGCCGGGACAGAGAATGAAAAACTGTTTTTT
-	TRBV19	-	TRBJ1-1	CASSTGTGYTEAFF	TGTGCCAGTAGTACCGGGACTGGGTACACTGAAGCTTTCTTT
-	TRBV20-1	-	TRBJ2-7	CSASESPYEQYF	TGCAGTGCTAGTGAGAGCCCCTACGAGCAGTACTTC
-	TRBV5-1	-	TRBJ2-1	CASSADFAPYNEQFF	TGCGCCAGCAGCGCGGACTTCGCACCTTACAATGAGCAGTTCTTC
-	TRBV7-2	-	TRBJ2-1	CASNLMTGVVEQFF	TGTGCCAGCAACCTCATGACTGGAGTTGTCGAGCAGTTCTTC
-	TRBV5-4	TRBD2	TRBJ2-5	CASSPERGQETQYF	TGTGCCAGCAGCCCTGAGCGGGGGCAAGAGACCCAGTACTTC
-	TRBV5-3	-	TRBJ1-4	CARSPEKVARGEKLFF	TGTGCCAGAAGCCCTGAGAAGGTGGCTCGGGGCGAAAAACTGTTTTTT
once	TRBV5-6	-	TRBJ2-2	CASSLSLRIDTGELFF	TGTGCCAGCAGCTTGTCACTCCGGATTGACACCGGGGAGCTGTTTTTT
-	TRBV2	-	TRBJ2-3	CASRLGEIDTQYF	TGTGCCAGCAGACTAGGGGAGATAGATACGCAGTATTTT
-	TRBV5-1	-	TRBJ2-7	CASRLIEGNEQYF	TGCGCCAGCAGGCTGATAGAGGGAAACGAGCAGTACTTC
-	TRBV14	TRBD1	TRBJ2-1	CASSQTGVRSYNEQFF	TGTGCCAGCAGCCAGACAGGGGTCCGCTCCTACAATGAGCAGTTCTTC
-	TRBV18	-	TRBJ2-7	CASSPRREPTYEQYF	TGTGCCAGCTCACCACGCAGGGAACCTACCTACGAGCAGTACTTC
-	TRBV2	-	TRBJ2-7	CASRQEIYEQYF	TGTGCCAGCAGACAGGAAATCTACGAGCAGTACTTC
-	TRBV6-1	-	TRBJ1-5	CASSESTGTEQPQHF	TGTGCCAGCAGTGAATCAACAGGGACGGAGCAGCCCCAGCATTTT
-	TRBV28	TRBD1	TRBJ1-2	CASSEGQGFGYTF	TGTGCCAGCAGCGAGGGACAGGGGTTTGGCTACACCTTC
-	TRBV3-1/TRBV3-2	-	TRBJ1-2	CASSLARAGYGYTF	TGTGCCAGCAGCCTAGCCAGGGCAGGTTATGGCTACACCTTC
-	TRBV28	-	TRBJ2-7	CASSPLGPGVGGEQYF	TGTGCCAGCAGTCCATTGGGACCAGGGGTGGGTGGGGAGCAGTACTTC
few	TRBV12-3/TRBV12-4	-	TRBJ1-5	CASSFNQPQHF	TGTGCCAGCAGTTTTAATCAGCCCCAGCATTTT
once	TRBV7-2	TRBD1	TRBJ2-5	CASSLDRGAETQYF	TGTGCCAGCAGCTTGGACAGGGGGGCGGAGACCCAGTACTTC
-	TRBV7-2	-	TRBJ1-4	CASKVDGTYEKLFF	TGTGCCAGCAAGGTGGACGGCACCTATGAAAAACTGTTTTTT
-	TRBV6-6	TRBD1	TRBJ1-4	CASSYAGQGDEKLFF	TGTGCCAGCAGTTACGCGGGACAGGGAGATGAAAAACTGTTTTTT